The next 8 T cell receptor beta chains were all read from a single sample in a study of T cell changes during pregnancy in multiple sclerosis. The protocol was immunoSEQ multiplex PCR, while the TCRdb copy is restricted to in-frame clones and leaves out a portion. The profile shows some 85,000 clones, 85% to 95% of them singletons. The material sequenced was peripheral blood, taken in the third trimester of pregnancy. The receptors derive from a female donor with multiple sclerosis, enrolled in a pregnancy study.

This chain links TRBV6-5 with TRBJ1-2; D might be TRBD1 (6 bases). The CDR3 consists of 14 residues. Germline V CDR1 and CDR2: MNHEY, SVGAGI. V lost 6 bases and J lost 10, with 21 bases in between. CDR3 sequence reads: CASSPGAVLGYYTF. The CDR3 DNA reads TGTGCCAGCAGCCCAGGGGCGGTTCTGGGCTACTACACCTTC.

V gene TRBV27 combines with J gene TRBJ2-7, with TRBD2 matching 13 bases. The germline CDR1 and CDR2 sequences are MNHEY and SMNVEV (reference sequence). Trimming took 5 bases from V and 4 from J; bases not matched to a gene: 8. The CDR3 runs 16 residues. As DNA, the CDR3 is TGTGCCAGCAGTACACCGACTAGCGGGAGGTTTTACGAGCAGTACTTC. This codes for CASSTPTSGRFYEQYF.

This chain joins TRBV29-1 and TRBJ2-7; 9 nucleotides line up with TRBD1. V gave up 5 bases and J gave up 6 bases; unmatched junction bases: 11. The CDR3 is made up of 14 amino acids. Germline assignment: CDR1 SQVTM and CDR2 ANQGSEA. For the CDR3, the DNA is TGCAGCGTTACAGGGGGCACCCAAGTACGCGAGCAGTACTTC. It yields the protein CSVTGGTQVREQYF.

This chain joins TRBV28 and TRBJ2-3, with D possibly TRBD2 on 5 matching bases. V lost 6 bases and J 1 base, leaving 17 bases between the germline ends. CDR1 MDHEN and CDR2 SYDVKM come from the germline V gene. This CDR3 has 16 residues. The CDR3 sequence is CASRTPMRDGTDTQYF. The DNA for the CDR3 is TGTGCCAGCAGAACCCCGATGAGGGATGGCACAGATACGCAGTATTTT.

This clone was counted between two and nine times. The rearrangement uses TRBV19 and TRBJ1-3, with D possibly being TRBD1 (5 bases). Trimming stripped 10 bases from V and 0 bases from J, with 13 bases between. The CDR3 is 14 residues long. Germline CDR1 is LNHDA and CDR2 is SQIVND (reference sequence). CDR3 loop: CATRGVLSGNTIYF. Written as DNA, the CDR3 is TGTGCCACCCGGGGGGTGCTCTCTGGAAACACCATATATTTT.

The chain carries TRBV6-6 and TRBJ2-6; TRBD1 matches 7 bases. The J segment lost 0 bases and the V segment lost 7 bases, leaving 3 bases of the junction unmatched. The CDR3 sequence is 15 residues long. From germline, CDR1 is MNHNY and CDR2 SVGAGI (reference sequence). CDR3 sequence: CASTRDSSGANVLTF. In nucleotides, the CDR3 is TGTGCCAGCACCCGGGACAGCTCTGGGGCCAACGTCCTGACTTTC.

The rearrangement joins TRBV5-4 to TRBJ2-2, with 8 bases lining up with TRBD1. In germline, CDR1 is SGHNT, CDR2 YYREEE (reference sequence). The CDR3 totals 16 residues. The trim removed 0 bases at V and 3 bases at J, leaving 4 bases unmatched. The CDR3 nucleotides read TGTGCCAGCAGCTTGGCTCAGGGGGCTCACACCGGGGAGCTGTTTTTT. Translated, it gives CASSLAQGAHTGELFF.

The rearrangement uses TRBV19 and TRBJ1-5, with D maybe TRBD1 (6 bases). Germline V gene sequence: CDR1 LNHDA, CDR2 SQIVND (reference sequence). V gave up 3 bases and J gave up 3 bases, with 9 bases separating them. This CDR3 spans 14 amino acids. In DNA form, the CDR3 reads TGTGCCAGTAGTATTGGACAGAACAATCAGCCCCAGCATTTT. Its translation: CASSIGQNNQPQHF.